This entry features one TCR beta chain sequence. This entry is derived from a study of CD8 T cells in Susac syndrome. When the RNA was reverse transcribed, random hexamers were used with an input of roughly 0.5 to 1 ug. TCRdb processed the immunoSEQ multiplex PCR reads anew with MiXCR; each CDR3 protein has one entry. The sample lists under 200,000 distinct CDR3 sequences; 85% to 95% were seen once. The CDR3 is 12 residues long. Deletions cut 6 bases from V and 5 bases from J, with 10 bases between. Germline CDR1 and CDR2: MGHDK and SYGVNS. The chain recombines TRBV25-1 with TRBJ1-2; D gene unclear. The sequencing input was CD8+ T cells from PBMCs. The source is a human donor with Susac syndrome. Here the CDR3 DNA reads TGTGCCAGCAGCTGGTCGGATTATGGCTACACCTTC. It specifies CASSWSDYGYTF.